This T cell receptor beta chain came from a study of blood T cells in healthy people across ages. Alongside a J-beta primer mix, a sample-barcoded 5' primer served in a second PCR lasting about 7 to 12 cycles. TCRdb reanalysed the 5' RACE reads using MiXCR and keeps one entry per CDR3 protein. The data hold some 920,000 distinct CDR3 sequences, with roughly half observed a single time. This CDR3 region has 17 residues. V was clipped by 2 bases and J by 2 bases; unmatched bases: 11. Germline V gives CDR1 LGHDT, CDR2 YNNKEL (reference sequence). The V and J genes are TRBV3-1 and TRBJ2-7, with 8 bases identical to TRBD1. This sequence was found in a woman aged 60-75 years in good health. Sequencing used blood. This CDR3 is CASSQLIRQQGAYEQYF. The DNA of the CDR3 is TGTGCCAGCAGCCAACTGATCCGCCAACAGGGGGCCTACGAGCAGTACTTC.